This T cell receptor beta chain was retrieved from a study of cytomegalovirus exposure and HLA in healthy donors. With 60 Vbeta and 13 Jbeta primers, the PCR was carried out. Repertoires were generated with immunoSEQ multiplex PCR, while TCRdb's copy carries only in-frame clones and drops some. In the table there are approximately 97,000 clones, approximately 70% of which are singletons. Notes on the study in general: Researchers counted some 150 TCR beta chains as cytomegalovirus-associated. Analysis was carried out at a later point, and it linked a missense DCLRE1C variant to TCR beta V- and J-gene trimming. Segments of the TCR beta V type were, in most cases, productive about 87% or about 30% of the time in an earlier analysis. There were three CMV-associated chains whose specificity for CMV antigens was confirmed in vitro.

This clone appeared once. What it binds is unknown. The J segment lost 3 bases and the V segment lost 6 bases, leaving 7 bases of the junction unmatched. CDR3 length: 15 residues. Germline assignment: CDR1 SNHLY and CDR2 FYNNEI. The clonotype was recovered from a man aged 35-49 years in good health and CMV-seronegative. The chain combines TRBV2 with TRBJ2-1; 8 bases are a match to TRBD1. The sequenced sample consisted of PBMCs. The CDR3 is CASSPTGVSYNEQFF. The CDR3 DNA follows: TGTGCCAGCAGCCCGACAGGGGTAAGCTACAATGAGCAGTTCTTC.